The source of this T cell receptor (beta chain) is a study of siplizumab effects on memory and regulatory T cells. Broader study findings: To unstimulated subsets, only a minor fraction of alloreactive clones could be mapped. Confirmation that proliferating Tregs from siplizumab cultures had suppressive function was not obtained. Naive T cells looked more diverse than memory cells and looked like major alloresponse contributors.

The assay covered 100,000 or so TCR templates per sample. TCRdb's table, derived via immunoSEQ multiplex PCR, lists solely in-frame clones and lacks some. This table has more than 90,000 clones, about nine tenths appearing once. Trimming removed 5 bases at V and 5 bases at J, with 17 bases between. Germline V CDR1 and CDR2: SGHDT, YYEEEE. The CDR3 covers 15 residues. With regard to this clone: Its antigen is undetermined.

The sequenced sample consisted of non-Treg CD4+ T cells sorted from blood. This clonotype was sampled from a human donor in good health. The rearrangement uses TRBV5-6 and TRBJ1-5; D possibly corresponds to TRBD1 (5 bases). The DNA of the CDR3 is TGTGCCAGCAGTCGTTGGCGGGGAGGGGATCAGCCCCAGCATTTT. Translated: CASSRWRGGDQPQHF.